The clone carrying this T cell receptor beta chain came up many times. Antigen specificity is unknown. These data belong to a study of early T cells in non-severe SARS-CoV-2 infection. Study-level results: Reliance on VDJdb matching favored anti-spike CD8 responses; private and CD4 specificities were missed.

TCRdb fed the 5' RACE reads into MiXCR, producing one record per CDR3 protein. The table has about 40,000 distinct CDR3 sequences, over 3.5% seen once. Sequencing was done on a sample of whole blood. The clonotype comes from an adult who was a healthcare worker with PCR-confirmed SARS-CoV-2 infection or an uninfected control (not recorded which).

CDR3 region: CASSFLRGLNTGELFF. CDR3 coding DNA: TGTGCCAGCAGCTTTTTGAGGGGGCTGAACACCGGGGAGCTGTTTTTT. The chain combines TRBV13 with TRBJ2-2; 7 positions match TRBD1. V shed 3 bases and J 1 base; nucleotides not matched to a gene: 5. This CDR3 comprises 16 residues. Germline V gene sequence: CDR1 PRHDT, CDR2 FYEKMQ (reference sequence).